This TCR beta chain derives from a study of blood T cells in healthy people across ages. The use of a sample-barcoded 5' primer and a J-beta primer mix characterized a second PCR of about 7 to 12 cycles. Template switching added a 12-random-nucleotide identifier to every cDNA molecule. Each CDR3 protein gets one entry after TCRdb re-called the 5' RACE reads with MiXCR. This sample has 1.5 million to 2 million distinct CDR3 sequences, with around half found just once. Collection of 9 to 10 milliliters of peripheral blood was performed for each donor. Samples each had at least 5 micrograms of total RNA extracted. The source is a woman in her 40s in good health. The sequenced sample was blood.

The CDR3 region has the DNA TGTGCCAGCAGTTACTCAACCGGGACAACCACCCTACCCTACGAGCAGTACTTC. Translation gives CASSYSTGTTTLPYEQYF. The chain recombines TRBV6-2 or TRBV6-3 with TRBJ2-4; the D gene is possibly TRBD1 (6 bases). The DNA matches TRBJ2-7 better at its end, which makes the J call doubtful. The CDR3 extends over 18 amino acids. In germline, CDR1 is MNHEY, CDR2 SVGEGT.